What follows are 21 T cell receptor beta chains derived from one specimen sequenced in a study of CD8 T cells in ankylosing spondylitis. TCRdb independently ran MiXCR on the 5' RACE reads; one entry per CDR3 protein. The sample has 200,000 to 300,000 distinct CDR3 sequences; roughly a tenth are singletons. Sequencing was carried out using blood, either unsorted or a sorted T cell fraction (not recorded which). The receptors here all came from a male donor with ankylosing spondylitis or in good health (not recorded which).

This clonotype was picked up a small number of times. This chain links TRBV5-1 with TRBJ1-1; D not certain. Trimming cost V 4 bases and J 0 bases, with 16 bases left between them. Germline CDR1 is SGHRS and CDR2 is YFSETQ. This CDR3 region has 16 residues. CDR3 nucleotide sequence: TGCGCCAGCAGCGTCCTAAGTCAAGTTATGAACACTGAAGCTTTCTTT. This translates into CASSVLSQVMNTEAFF.

In this sample, this clonotype turned up a few times. The chain has TRBV30 and TRBJ2-7; D is unresolved. V gave up 2 bases and J gave up 6 bases, with 8 bases separating them. The CDR3 is 11 amino acids. Germline V gives CDR1 GTSNPN, CDR2 SVGIG (reference sequence). CDR3 loop: CAWSPRTEQYF. In DNA form, the CDR3 reads TGTGCCTGGAGTCCCCGGACCGAGCAGTACTTC.

The sample holds many counts of this clonotype. The chain has TRBV2 and TRBJ2-5; D is tentatively TRBD1 or TRBD2 (5 bases each). Trimming removed 9 bases from V and 0 bases from J, with 11 bases in between. The CDR3 loop spans 13 amino acids. Per the germline V gene, CDR1 is SNHLY and CDR2 is FYNNEI. The CDR3 spells CASRDRYQETQYF. The CDR3 DNA reads TGTGCCAGTCGGGACCGTTACCAAGAGACCCAGTACTTC. The variable domain in full, with the rest retrieved from reference TRBV2 and TRBJ2-5, is EPEVTQTPSHQVTQMGQEVILRCVPISNHLYFYWYRQILGQKVEFLVSFYNNEISEKSEIFDDQFSVERPDGSNFTLKIRSTKLEDSAMYFCASRDRYQETQYFGPGTRLLVL.

This clonotype was observed at least ten times. The V and J genes are TRBV12-3 or TRBV12-4 and TRBJ1-1, with 7 nucleotides matching TRBD1. The ends lost 6 bases at V and 4 bases at J; junction bases unmatched: 8. The CDR3 is made up of 14 amino acids. The CDR3 reads CASRHKTGPTEAFF. Here the CDR3 DNA reads TGTGCCAGCAGACACAAGACAGGGCCCACTGAAGCTTTCTTT.

This clonotype has ten or more counts. The V gene is TRBV6-1, the J gene TRBJ2-7; D gene ambiguous. Per germline, CDR1 MNHNS and CDR2 SASEGT. The V end lost 7 bases, the J end lost 7 bases, and 17 bases lay between the germline ends. This CDR3 contains 13 residues. CDR3 in DNA: TGTGCCAGCACCTTTGAACCTGCCTGGGAGCAGTACTTC. Its protein is CASTFEPAWEQYF.

This clonotype has a handful of counts. This rearrangement joins TRBV29-1 to TRBJ1-2; the D gene is possibly TRBD1 (6 bases). The CDR3 is made up of 12 amino acids. CDR1 and CDR2 from the germline V gene are SQVTM and ANQGSEA. Trimming took off 7 bases at V and 9 bases at J, with 18 bases between the two ends. CDR3 DNA sequence: TGCAGCGCCGACATACCCAGGGGTAGCTACACCTTC. This gives the protein CSADIPRGSYTF.

There are a few counts of this clonotype. The DNA for the CDR3 is TGTGCCAGCAGCGCCAACCGGGACCTTAATGAAAAACTGTTTTTT. Protein: CASSANRDLNEKLFF. This chain joins TRBV7-9 and TRBJ1-4, with a tentative D call TRBD1 (5 bases). The CDR3 runs 15 residues. V was clipped by 5 bases and J by 4 bases, with 14 bases between them. The germline V gene encodes CDR1 SEHNR and CDR2 FQNEAQ (reference sequence).

The chain uses TRBV7-2 and TRBJ2-5; TRBD1 matches 7 bases. The V segment lost 0 bases and the J segment 1 base; nucleotides outside the gene matches: 2. The CDR3 contains 15 residues. In germline, CDR1 is SGHTA, CDR2 FQGNSA. DNA of the CDR3: TGTGCCAGCAGCTTAGCCGGGACAGCCCAAGAGACCCAGTACTTC. Protein: CASSLAGTAQETQYF. The full variable domain, with the rest looked up from reference TRBV7-2 and TRBJ2-5, is GAGVSQSPSNKVTEKGKDVELRCDPISGHTALYWYRQSLGQGLEFLIYFQGNSAPDKSGLPSDRFSAERTGGSVSTLTIQRTQQEDSAVYLCASSLAGTAQETQYFGPGTRLLVL.

The chain couples TRBV3-1 to TRBJ1-1; D not certain. The CDR3 spans 14 residues. The V and J ends lost 6 bases and 2 bases respectively, with 13 bases between them. CDR1 is LGHDT, CDR2 YNNKEL, per germline (reference sequence). The CDR3 reads CASRLWEVNTEAFF. CDR3 nucleotide sequence: TGTGCCAGCAGGCTCTGGGAGGTTAACACTGAAGCTTTCTTT. Drawing the rest from reference TRBV3-1 and TRBJ1-1, the complete variable domain is DTAVSQTPKYLVTQMGNDKSIKCEQNLGHDTMYWYKQDSKKFLKIMFSYNNKELIINETVPNRFSPKSPDKAHLNLHINSLELGDSAVYFCASRLWEVNTEAFFGQGTRLTVV.

In the case of this clonotype: The likely explanation is a read error, given a far larger clone one base away. The CDR3 spells CASSPITDTQYF. For the CDR3, the DNA is TGTGCCAGCAGCCCTATCACAGATACGCAGTATTTT. J is TRBJ2-3 and V is TRBV7-9; no clear D gene. This CDR3 has 12 residues. Germline-derived CDR1 and CDR2 are SEHNR and FQNEAQ (reference sequence). V shed 5 bases and J shed 2 bases, with 5 bases lying between them.

This clonotype was counted ten times or more. V is TRBV6-1 and J is TRBJ2-1, with TRBD2 identical over 12 bases. CDR3 length: 13 amino acids. Germline CDR1 reads MNHNS; CDR2 reads SASEGT. Losses at the gene ends were 8 bases for V and 9 bases for J; bases not matched to a gene: 5. CDR3 bases: TGTGCCAGCCTGACTAGCGGGAGAGGTGAGCAGTTCTTC. Protein: CASLTSGRGEQFF.

The rearrangement joins TRBV29-1 to TRBJ1-1, with D possibly TRBD1 on 5 matching bases. Trimming stripped 5 bases from V and 0 bases from J, with 13 bases between. This CDR3 has 14 amino acids. Germline CDR1 SQVTM, CDR2 ANQGSEA. The CDR3 here is CSVSTSGMNTEAFF. The CDR3 region has the DNA TGCAGCGTTTCCACCTCAGGGATGAACACTGAAGCTTTCTTT.

As regards this clonotype: This could be a read error, since a much larger clone is one nucleotide away. This likely comes from a read error, as the CDR3 has no conserved phenylalanine or tryptophan at its end. The rearrangement uses TRBV14 and TRBJ2-4; TRBD2 is a possible D gene (5 bases). CDR3 length equals 13 residues. The V and J ends lost 0 bases and 8 bases respectively, with 8 bases between them. Germline V gives CDR1 SGHDN, CDR2 FVKESK. CDR3 sequence: CASSQDRGYIQYS. CDR3 DNA: TGTGCCAGCAGCCAAGACCGGGGTTACATTCAGTACTCC.

There are a few counts of this clonotype. The chain combines TRBV11-2 with TRBJ1-1, with a tentative D call TRBD1 (5 bases). The germline V gene encodes CDR1 SGHAT and CDR2 FQNNGV. Trimming removed 1 base at V and 6 bases at J, with 9 bases between. CDR3 length equals 13 residues. CDR3 sequence reads: CASSLAGSPEAFF. CDR3 DNA: TGTGCCAGCAGCTTAGCAGGGTCTCCTGAAGCTTTCTTT.

This clonotype was counted at least ten times. The chain joins TRBV20-1 to TRBJ1-1, with unresolved D. CDR3 length: 15 residues. V was trimmed by 5 bases and J by 5 bases, leaving 21 bases between them. The V gene's germline CDR1 is DFQATT and CDR2 SNEGSKA (reference sequence). The CDR3 DNA reads TGCAGTGCTGACGATTCCGGGCCTCAGACGACTGAAGCTTTCTTT. Its protein is CSADDSGPQTTEAFF.

This clonotype was observed a few times. The genes are TRBV7-2 and TRBJ2-2; D is unresolved. The germline gives CDR1 SGHTA, CDR2 FQGNSA. The CDR3 totals 12 residues. V lost 2 bases to trimming and J lost 7 bases, with 5 bases between them. The CDR3 nucleotides read TGTGCCAGCAGCTTATACCTCGGGGAGCTGTTTTTT. Protein product: CASSLYLGELFF.

Many counts were recorded for this clonotype. The V and J genes are TRBV5-1 and TRBJ2-1; unclear D gene. With 0 bases removed from V and 0 bases from J, the gap between germline ends came to 10 bases. This CDR3 contains 16 residues. Per the germline V gene, CDR1 is SGHRS and CDR2 is YFSETQ. The CDR3 nucleotides are TGCGCCAGCAGCTTGGCCCAGGCGAGCTCCTACAATGAGCAGTTCTTC. Translation gives CASSLAQASSYNEQFF. Filled out from reference TRBV5-1 and TRBJ2-1, the complete variable domain reads KAGVTQTPRYLIKTRGQQVTLSCSPISGHRSVSWYQQTPGQGLQFLFEYFSETQRNKGNFPGRFSGRQFSNSRSEMNVSTLELGDSALYLCASSLAQASSYNEQFFGPGTRLTVL.

This clonotype was picked up a small number of times. One end of the junction fails to match germline, which may point to a read error. The rearrangement links TRBV12-3 or TRBV12-4 to TRBJ1-1, with D uncertain. The CDR3 loop spans 13 amino acids. CDR3 amino acids: CASRLSSTTLITF. The CDR3 region has the DNA TGTGCCAGCAGGCTGAGCAGCACCACCTTAATAACTTTT.

This clonotype was counted many times. This chain links TRBV4-2 with TRBJ1-1; tentatively, D is TRBD1 (5 bases). Trimming took off 4 bases at V and 5 bases at J, with 14 bases between the two ends. CDR3 length: 14 residues. CDR1 and CDR2 from the germline V gene are LGHNA and YNFKEQ. The CDR3 sequence is CASSLQAVETEAFF. The CDR3 DNA is TGTGCCAGCAGCCTACAGGCCGTGGAGACTGAAGCTTTCTTT.

This clonotype occurred many times. The genes are TRBV12-3 or TRBV12-4 and TRBJ2-7; 8 bases line up with TRBD2. The CDR3 extends over 13 amino acids. V lost 4 bases to trimming and J lost 3 bases; unmatched junction nucleotides: 2. In DNA form, the CDR3 reads TGTGCCAGCAGTTCGGGACTAGGCTACGAGCAGTACTTC. Its translation is CASSSGLGYEQYF.

This clonotype occurred many times. V usage is TRBV20-1 and J usage is TRBJ2-1; 7 bases are shared with TRBD2. Germline assignment: CDR1 DFQATT and CDR2 SNEGSKA (reference sequence). Losses at the gene ends were 6 bases for V and 0 bases for J; bases not matched to a gene: 11. CDR3 length equals 16 residues. CDR3 coding DNA: TGCAGTGCCCGGGGAGGGGCTCACCCCTCCTACAATGAGCAGTTCTTC. Protein sequence: CSARGGAHPSYNEQFF.